This TCR beta chain originates from a study of OX40 agonist ivuxolimab in advanced cancers. Here immunoSEQ multiplex PCR was the method, and the copy in TCRdb shows in-frame clones only, minus some. The sample records roughly 91,000 clones, about 96% being singletons. Findings and limits, study-wide: The authors also found low normalized T-cell clonal expansion in some nonresponders.

Trimming stripped 2 bases from V and 8 bases from J, with 9 bases between. The CDR3 is made up of 13 amino acids. Germline-derived CDR1 and CDR2 are MGHRA and YSYEKL. On this clone: Its antigen is not identified.

The receptor comes from an adult with an advanced solid tumor such as melanoma, head and neck, liver or kidney cancer. This chain connects TRBV4-1 to TRBJ1-4, with D hard to call. The sample here was CD4+ or CD8+ T cells sorted from blood, taken in a trial of the OX40 agonist ivuxolimab. CDR3 amino acids: CASSQTGEEKLFF. CDR3 nucleotides: TGCGCCAGCAGCCAAACGGGTGAGGAAAAACTGTTTTTT.